What follows are 25 T cell receptor beta chains derived from one specimen sequenced in a study of control samples from healthy donors and cancer patients. The assay was immunoSEQ multiplex PCR, and TCRdb's table has in-frame clones only and misses some. Altogether tens of thousands of clones are present, about nine tenths being singletons, with the ten largest covering roughly 3.4%. The sample was blood. The source of these receptors is a woman younger than 35 in good health.

This rearrangement joins TRBV4-2 to TRBJ1-2; D is unresolved. This CDR3 comprises 15 residues. Germline V gene lookup returns CDR1 LGHNA and CDR2 YNFKEQ. With 0 bases removed from V and 4 bases from J, the gap between germline ends came to 12 bases. This CDR3 reads CASSQEGQSSYGYTF. The CDR3 DNA follows: TGTGCCAGCAGCCAAGAGGGCCAGAGCTCCTATGGCTACACCTTC.

The chain links TRBV27 to TRBJ1-1; D might be TRBD1 (6 bases). V was clipped by 3 bases and J by 7 bases, with 9 bases between them. Germline V gene data show CDR1 as MNHEY and CDR2 as SMNVEV (reference sequence). CDR3 size: 12 residues. The CDR3 is CASSFTGSEAFF. The CDR3 bases are TGTGCCAGCAGTTTCACAGGGAGTGAAGCTTTCTTT.

The V call is TRBV6-5, the J call TRBJ1-2; TRBD1 agrees at 7 bases. Trimming cost V 6 bases and J 11 bases; bases outside gene matches: 12. Germline loops: CDR1 MNHEY, CDR2 SVGAGI. This CDR3 has 13 residues. CDR3 sequence (DNA): TGTGCCAGCAGAGTGGGGGGACAGCGAGGTTACACCTTC. This encodes CASRVGGQRGYTF.

This clone appeared once. V and J are TRBV9 and TRBJ1-2; 7 bases map to TRBD1. Looked up from germline, CDR1 is SGDLS and CDR2 is YYNGEE. V was pared by 3 bases and J by 2 bases, with 10 bases of the junction left unmatched. The CDR3 sequence is 16 residues long. The CDR3 nucleotides are TGTGCCAGCAGCGCGACCGACAGGGATAAAAACTATGGCTACACCTTC. Translating it yields CASSATDRDKNYGYTF. The full variable domain, rest sourced from reference TRBV9 and TRBJ1-2, is DSGVTQTPKHLITATGQRVTLRCSPRSGDLSVYWYQQSLDQGLQFLIQYYNGEERAKGNILERFSAQQFPDLHSELNLSSLELGDSALYFCASSATDRDKNYGYTFGSGTRLTVV.

The chain is built from TRBV7-9 and TRBJ1-1; D gene ambiguous. The CDR3 runs 16 residues. V was cut by 2 bases and J by 3 bases, with 16 bases left in between. Germline V gene sequence: CDR1 SEHNR, CDR2 FQNEAQ (reference sequence). The CDR3 region is CASSLISGFGDTEAFF. CDR3 coding DNA: TGTGCCAGCAGCTTAATCTCGGGGTTCGGGGACACTGAAGCTTTCTTT.

The rearrangement uses TRBV9 and TRBJ1-2; the D gene is possibly TRBD1 (5 bases). The CDR3 totals 14 residues. CDR1 is SGDLS, CDR2 YYNGEE, per germline. V was pared by 0 bases and J by 2 bases, with 8 bases between. The CDR3 sequence is CASSVAQGNYGYTF. The CDR3 region has the DNA TGTGCCAGCAGCGTAGCCCAGGGCAACTATGGCTACACCTTC. The variable domain in full, completed from reference TRBV9 and TRBJ1-2, reads DSGVTQTPKHLITATGQRVTLRCSPRSGDLSVYWYQQSLDQGLQFLIQYYNGEERAKGNILERFSAQQFPDLHSELNLSSLELGDSALYFCASSVAQGNYGYTFGSGTRLTVV.

V is TRBV21-1 and J is TRBJ2-5. TRBV21-1 is a pseudogene locus. This CDR3 is 15 amino acids long. The CDR3 loop is CASIVRPPYQETQYF. Here the CDR3 DNA reads TGTGCCAGCATTGTGAGACCCCCTTACCAAGAGACCCAGTACTTC.

The V and J genes are TRBV10-3 and TRBJ2-5, with a possible D match to TRBD1 (5 bases). The germline V and J ends were trimmed by 4 bases and 1 base, with 7 bases remaining between them. This CDR3 region has 13 residues. Looked up from germline, CDR1 is ENHRY and CDR2 is SYGVKD. The CDR3 loop reads CAISVTAQETQYF. CDR3 nucleotide sequence: TGTGCCATCAGTGTGACAGCCCAAGAGACCCAGTACTTC.

The chain recombines TRBV19 with TRBJ2-7, with 7 bases matching TRBD2. The CDR3 extends over 15 amino acids. Germline assignment: CDR1 LNHDA and CDR2 SQIVND (reference sequence). V dropped 3 bases and J dropped 3; count of bases not matched to a gene: 8. This chain's CDR3 is CASSMGGGLVYEQYF. The DNA of the CDR3 is TGTGCCAGTAGTATGGGGGGGGGACTTGTCTACGAGCAGTACTTC.

This chain joins TRBV24-1 and TRBJ2-7; 8 nucleotides line up with TRBD1. Trimming at V came to 7 bases and at J to 4 bases, leaving 5 bases not matched to a gene. The CDR3 covers 13 residues. Germline V CDR1 and CDR2: KGHDR, SFDVKD. CDR3 sequence (DNA): TGTGCCACCAGGATGGACAGGGATTACGAGCAGTACTTC. It translates to CATRMDRDYEQYF.

V is TRBV7-3 and J is TRBJ2-3; 13 bases map to TRBD2. The trim removed 5 bases at V and 4 bases at J, leaving 6 bases unmatched. The CDR3 runs 16 residues. Germline V CDR1 and CDR2: SGHTA, FQGTGA. CDR3: CASSQGLAGLADTQYF. The CDR3 DNA is TGTGCCAGCAGCCAGGGACTAGCGGGGTTAGCAGATACGCAGTATTTT.

The chain combines TRBV5-5 with TRBJ1-1, with D uncertain. The V gene's germline CDR1 is SGHKS and CDR2 YYEKEE (reference sequence). The CDR3 has 16 residues. The V gene lost 4 bases and the J gene lost 1 base, with 17 bases spanning the gap. CDR3 coding DNA: TGTGCCAGCAGCCCAACCCGTACTCACTCGAACACTGAAGCTTTCTTT. Encoded protein: CASSPTRTHSNTEAFF.

This clone was observed once. The chain couples TRBV28 to TRBJ2-7, with 7 bases matching TRBD2. The V segment lost 3 bases and the J segment 4 bases; nucleotides outside the gene matches: 6. The CDR3 runs to 14 residues. The V gene's germline CDR1 is MDHEN and CDR2 SYDVKM. CDR3 in DNA: TGTGCCAGCAGTTTTGGGGGGGGTAGTTACGAGCAGTACTTC. Amino acid sequence: CASSFGGGSYEQYF.

Only a few counts were recorded for this clone. The V call is TRBV18, the J call TRBJ1-3, with a weak D call TRBD1 (5 bases). The CDR3 extends over 15 amino acids. V was shortened by 6 bases and J by 0 bases, with 12 bases between the two germline ends. CDR1 KGHSH and CDR2 LQKENI come from the germline V gene. The CDR3 region is CASSQGWDSGNTIYF. The CDR3, as DNA: TGTGCCAGCTCCCAGGGCTGGGACTCTGGAAACACCATATATTTT.

V gene TRBV2 combines with J gene TRBJ1-3; TRBD1 aligns across 9 bases. This CDR3 contains 14 residues. J gave up 2 bases and V 4 bases, and 0 bases lay outside the gene matches. Germline CDR1 SNHLY, CDR2 FYNNEI. CDR3 coding DNA: TGTGCCAGCAGTGGACAGGGGGCTGGAAACACCATATATTTT. It yields the protein CASSGQGAGNTIYF.

V gene TRBV12-3 or TRBV12-4 combines with J gene TRBJ1-2; no reliable D call. The CDR3 covers 12 residues. Trimming shortened V by 4 bases and J by 2 bases, and 5 bases separated the two germline ends. CDR3 bases: TGTGCCAGCAGTTATAGCAACTATGGCTACACCTTC. It yields the protein CASSYSNYGYTF.

There are a few counts of this clone. The rearrangement links TRBV7-3 to TRBJ1-1; no firm D call. The CDR3 sequence is 13 residues long. Trimming cost V 3 bases and J 1 base, with 6 bases left between them. Germline CDR1 is SGHTA and CDR2 is FQGTGA. CDR3 amino acids: CASSFGTNTEAFF. The CDR3 DNA follows: TGTGCCAGCAGCTTTGGCACGAACACTGAAGCTTTCTTT.

DNA of the CDR3: TGTGCCAGTAGTAGCACTCCGGGACTAGGGTATACCGGGGAGCTGTTTTTT. Amino acid sequence: CASSSTPGLGYTGELFF. The rearrangement joins TRBV19 to TRBJ2-2, with 8 bases aligning to TRBD2. The CDR3 extends over 17 amino acids. Germline V gives CDR1 LNHDA, CDR2 SQIVND (reference sequence). After removal of 4 bases from V and 5 bases from J, the junction contained 12 bases not matched to a gene.

The V and J genes are TRBV5-1 and TRBJ1-1; the D gene is possibly TRBD1 (5 bases). The CDR3 spans 16 residues. Germline values: CDR1 SGHRS, CDR2 YFSETQ. Trimming removed 1 base at V and 0 bases at J, with 13 bases between. The CDR3 spells CASSLQGPLLNTEAFF. CDR3 coding DNA: TGCGCCAGCAGCTTGCAGGGCCCTCTGTTGAACACTGAAGCTTTCTTT.

The chain has TRBV9 and TRBJ2-7, with TRBD1 matching over 8 bases. This CDR3 is 14 amino acids long. From germline, CDR1 is SGDLS and CDR2 YYNGEE. Trimming at V came to 4 bases and at J to 2 bases, leaving 5 bases not matched to a gene. The CDR3 DNA reads as TGTGCCAGCAGCCCGGGACAGGCCCCCTACGAGCAGTACTTC. It encodes CASSPGQAPYEQYF.

This chain uses TRBV5-1 with TRBJ2-5; tentatively, D is TRBD1 (5 bases). This CDR3 is built from 16 residues. V was cut by 0 bases and J by 5 bases, with 17 bases left in between. Germline loops: CDR1 SGHRS, CDR2 YFSETQ. CDR3 bases: TGCGCCAGCAGCTTGGCCGTACAGGAAGGGCGGGAGACCCAGTACTTC. It codes for CASSLAVQEGRETQYF.

The rearrangement joins TRBV18 to TRBJ1-1; 8 positions match TRBD1. This CDR3 contains 16 residues. V dropped 4 bases and J dropped 0; count of bases not matched to a gene: 7. Germline-derived CDR1 and CDR2 are KGHSH and LQKENI. As DNA, the CDR3 is TGTGCCAGCTCACACCCGGGACAGGAAATGAACACTGAAGCTTTCTTT. Translation: CASSHPGQEMNTEAFF.

This sequence joins TRBV5-1 and TRBJ1-2; a possible D gene is TRBD1 (5 bases). V dropped 4 bases and J dropped 4 bases, with 14 bases sitting between them. Germline CDR1 reads SGHRS; CDR2 reads YFSETQ. The CDR3 has 14 amino acids. As DNA, the CDR3 is TGCGCCAGCAGCGTTGGGGACGGCCCCTATGGCTACACCTTC. Amino acid sequence: CASSVGDGPYGYTF.

The chain has TRBV5-1 and TRBJ2-5; the D gene could be TRBD1 or TRBD2 (7 bases each). The CDR3 length is 14 residues. Germline V gives CDR1 SGHRS, CDR2 YFSETQ. V dropped 8 bases and J dropped 3 bases, with 17 bases sitting between them. CDR3 residues: CASIRDSGEETQYF. CDR3 bases: TGCGCCAGTATCCGGGACAGCGGGGAAGAGACCCAGTACTTC.

The CDR3 bases are TGTGCCAGCACTTCCGGGACAGGGGGAGGCTACACCTTC. This codes for CASTSGTGGGYTF. V gene TRBV28 combines with J gene TRBJ1-2; TRBD1 matches 11 bases. The germline CDR1 and CDR2 sequences are MDHEN and SYDVKM. J gave up 8 bases and V 7 bases, and 6 bases lay outside the gene matches. There are 13 residues in the CDR3.